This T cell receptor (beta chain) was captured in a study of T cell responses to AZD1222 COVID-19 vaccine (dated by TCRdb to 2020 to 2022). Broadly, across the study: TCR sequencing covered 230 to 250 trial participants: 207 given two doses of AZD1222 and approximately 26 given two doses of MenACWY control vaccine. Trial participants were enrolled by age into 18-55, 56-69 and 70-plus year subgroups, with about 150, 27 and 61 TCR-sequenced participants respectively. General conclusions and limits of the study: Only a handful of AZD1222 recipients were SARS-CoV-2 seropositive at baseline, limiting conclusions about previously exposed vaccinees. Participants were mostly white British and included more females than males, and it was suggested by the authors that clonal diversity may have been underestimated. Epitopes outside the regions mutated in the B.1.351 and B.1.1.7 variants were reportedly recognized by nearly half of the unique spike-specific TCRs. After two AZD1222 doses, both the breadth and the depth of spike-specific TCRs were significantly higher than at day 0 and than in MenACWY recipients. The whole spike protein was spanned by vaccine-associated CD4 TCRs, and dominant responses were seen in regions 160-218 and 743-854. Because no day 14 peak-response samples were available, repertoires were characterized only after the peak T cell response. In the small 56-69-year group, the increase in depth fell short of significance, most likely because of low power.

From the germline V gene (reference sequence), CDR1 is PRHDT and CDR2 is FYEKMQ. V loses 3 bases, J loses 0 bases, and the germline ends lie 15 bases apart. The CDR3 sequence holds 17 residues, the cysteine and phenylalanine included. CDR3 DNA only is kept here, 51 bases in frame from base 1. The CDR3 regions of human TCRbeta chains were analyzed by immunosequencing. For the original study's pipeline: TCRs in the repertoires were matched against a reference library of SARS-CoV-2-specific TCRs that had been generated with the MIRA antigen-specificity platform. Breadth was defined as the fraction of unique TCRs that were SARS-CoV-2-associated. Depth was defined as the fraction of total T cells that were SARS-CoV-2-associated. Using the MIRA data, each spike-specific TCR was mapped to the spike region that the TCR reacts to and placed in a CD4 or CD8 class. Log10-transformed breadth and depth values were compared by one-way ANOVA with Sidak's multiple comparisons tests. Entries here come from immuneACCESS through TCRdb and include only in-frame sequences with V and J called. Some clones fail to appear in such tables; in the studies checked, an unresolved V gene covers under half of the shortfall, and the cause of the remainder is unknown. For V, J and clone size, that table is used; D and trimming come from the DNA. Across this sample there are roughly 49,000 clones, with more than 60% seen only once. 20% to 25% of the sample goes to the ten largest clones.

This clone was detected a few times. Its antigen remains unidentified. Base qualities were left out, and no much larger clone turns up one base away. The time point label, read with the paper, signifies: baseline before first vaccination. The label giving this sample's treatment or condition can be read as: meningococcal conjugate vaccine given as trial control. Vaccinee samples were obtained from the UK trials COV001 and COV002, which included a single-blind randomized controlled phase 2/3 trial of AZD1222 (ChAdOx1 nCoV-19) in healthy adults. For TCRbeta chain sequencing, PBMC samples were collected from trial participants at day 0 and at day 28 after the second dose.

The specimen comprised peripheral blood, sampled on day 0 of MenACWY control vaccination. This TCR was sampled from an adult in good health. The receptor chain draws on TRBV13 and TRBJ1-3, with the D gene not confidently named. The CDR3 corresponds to CASSLSLDPSSGNTIYF. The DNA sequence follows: TGTGCCAGCAGCTTGTCCCTGGACCCGAGCTCTGGAAACACCATATATTTT.